This is a list of T cell receptor beta chains from one sample in a study of glioma-infiltrating T cells. TCRdb analysed the multiplex PCR reads with MiXCR anew, one entry per CDR3 protein. The repertoire includes approximately 140,000 distinct CDR3 sequences, around 25% of them detected once, and about a quarter sits in the top ten. Input material: glioma tissue, nonneoplastic brain tissue, or PBMCs (not recorded which). Source of these receptors: a human donor with low-grade glioma or glioblastoma, undergoing nonglioma brain surgery, or in good health (not recorded which). The CDR3 runs from the conserved cysteine through the conserved F or W. The D gene is left open where the match is weak. Clone sizes are given selectively: once, few, many, or a class where the clone is expanded.

d_call	clone_size	j_call	v_call	cdr3_aa	cdr3_nt
NA	many	TRBJ2-3	TRBV18	CASSSGAADTQYF	TGTGCCAGCTCCTCTGGAGCGGCAGATACGCAGTATTTT
TRBD1	NA	TRBJ2-4	TRBV20-1	CSTIKGAVAKNIQYF	TGCAGTACCATTAAGGGGGCGGTAGCCAAAAACATTCAGTACTTC
TRBD2	few	TRBJ2-1	TRBV11-2	CASSLQLAANEQFF	TGTGCCAGCAGCCTGCAGCTAGCGGCCAATGAGCAGTTCTTC
TRBD2	NA	TRBJ2-1	TRBV14	CASSQPLAGGYHNEQFF	TGTGCCAGCAGCCAACCCCTAGCGGGGGGATACCACAATGAGCAGTTCTTC
NA	NA	TRBJ2-2	TRBV5-1	CASSLDLADSGELFF	TGCGCCAGCAGCTTGGACTTGGCGGATTCCGGGGAGCTGTTTTTT
TRBD2	many	TRBJ2-3	TRBV20-1	CSAWLGLAGETDTQYF	TGCAGTGCTTGGCTAGGACTAGCGGGGGAGACAGATACGCAGTATTTT
TRBD1	many	TRBJ1-1	TRBV25-1	CASSEPGGFAEAFF	TGTGCCAGCAGTGAACCAGGGGGGTTCGCTGAAGCTTTCTTT
NA	many	TRBJ1-2	TRBV7-9	CASSLGAGYGYTF	TGTGCCAGCAGTCTCGGCGCAGGCTATGGCTACACCTTC
NA	many	TRBJ1-1	TRBV7-8	CASSATRNTEAFF	TGTGCCAGCAGCGCTACGAGGAACACTGAAGCTTTCTTT
NA	NA	TRBJ2-1	TRBV12-3/TRBV12-4	CASSVGGSYNEQFF	TGTGCCAGCAGTGTCGGGGGATCCTACAATGAGCAGTTCTTC
NA	many	TRBJ2-1	TRBV6-1	CASRTWGADNEQFF	TGTGCCAGCAGGACGTGGGGCGCCGACAATGAGCAGTTCTTC
TRBD1	NA	TRBJ1-3	TRBV3-1	CASSRDRASLSGNTIYF	TGTGCCAGCAGCCGGGACAGGGCTAGTCTCTCTGGAAACACCATATATTTT
TRBD1	NA	TRBJ1-2	TRBV5-1	CASSLDGTVNYGYTF	TGCGCCAGCAGCTTGGACGGGACAGTTAACTATGGCTACACCTTC
NA	NA	TRBJ1-1	TRBV6-1	CASSLTAVAFF	TGTGCCAGCAGCTTAACGGCCGTAGCTTTCTTT
TRBD2	NA	TRBJ2-3	TRBV11-2	CASSLASGATDTQYF	TGTGCCAGCAGCTTAGCTAGCGGGGCGACAGATACGCAGTATTTT
NA	NA	TRBJ2-1	TRBV7-3	CASSRGLSKVNEQFF	TGTGCCAGCAGCCGAGGACTGTCCAAGGTCAATGAGCAGTTCTTC
NA	few	TRBJ1-1	TRBV10-3	CAISESQGLDTEAFF	TGTGCCATCAGTGAGTCTCAAGGACTGGACACTGAAGCTTTCTTT